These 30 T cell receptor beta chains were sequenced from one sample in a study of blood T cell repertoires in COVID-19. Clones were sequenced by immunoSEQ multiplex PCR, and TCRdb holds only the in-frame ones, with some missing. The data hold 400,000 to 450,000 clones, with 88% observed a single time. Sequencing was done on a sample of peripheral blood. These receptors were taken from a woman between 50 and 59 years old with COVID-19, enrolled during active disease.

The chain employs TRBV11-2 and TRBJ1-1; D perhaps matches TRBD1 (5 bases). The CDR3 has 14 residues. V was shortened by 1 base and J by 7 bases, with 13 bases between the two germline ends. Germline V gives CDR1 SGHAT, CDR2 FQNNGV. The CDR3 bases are TGTGCCAGCAGCTTAGCCCAGGGCCCGATTGAAGCTTTCTTT. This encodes CASSLAQGPIEAFF.

Here the CDR3 DNA reads TGTGCCAGCAGCAAGGGGACAGCCTTAGACTCCTACAATGAGCAGTTCTTC. Amino acids: CASSKGTALDSYNEQFF. The chain links TRBV5-4 to TRBJ2-1, with 7 bases identical to TRBD1. Germline CDR1 SGHNT, CDR2 YYREEE (reference sequence). The CDR3 sequence is 17 residues long. V lost 4 bases to trimming and J lost 0 bases; unmatched junction nucleotides: 10.

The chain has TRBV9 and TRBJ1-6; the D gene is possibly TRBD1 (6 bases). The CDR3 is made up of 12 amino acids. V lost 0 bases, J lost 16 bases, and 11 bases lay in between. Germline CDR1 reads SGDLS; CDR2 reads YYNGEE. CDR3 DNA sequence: TGTGCCAGCAGCGTAGCCGGGGGGCGACTCCACTTT. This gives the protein CASSVAGGRLHF.

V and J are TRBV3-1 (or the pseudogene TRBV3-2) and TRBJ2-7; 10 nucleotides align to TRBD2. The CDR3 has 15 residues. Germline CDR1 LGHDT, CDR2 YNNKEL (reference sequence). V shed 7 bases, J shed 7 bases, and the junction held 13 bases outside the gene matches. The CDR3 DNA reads TGTGCCAGCACCCCAGCGGGGGGGCAGAGGGGAGAGCAGTACTTC. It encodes CASTPAGGQRGEQYF.

The CDR3 here is CASSLAGGSYEQYF. CDR3 bases: TGTGCCAGCAGCTTAGCCGGGGGGTCCTACGAGCAGTACTTC. The chain combines TRBV11-2 with TRBJ2-7; TRBD2 agrees at 7 bases. Germline CDR1 SGHAT, CDR2 FQNNGV. The CDR3 is 14 amino acids. The V and J ends lost 1 base and 1 base, in that order; junction bases with no gene match: 1.

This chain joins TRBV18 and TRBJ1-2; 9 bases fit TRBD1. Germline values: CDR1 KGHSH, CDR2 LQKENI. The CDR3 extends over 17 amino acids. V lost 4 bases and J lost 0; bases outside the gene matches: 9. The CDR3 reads CASSRRDRDMTNYGYTF. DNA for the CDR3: TGTGCCAGCTCACGACGGGACAGGGACATGACTAACTATGGCTACACCTTC.

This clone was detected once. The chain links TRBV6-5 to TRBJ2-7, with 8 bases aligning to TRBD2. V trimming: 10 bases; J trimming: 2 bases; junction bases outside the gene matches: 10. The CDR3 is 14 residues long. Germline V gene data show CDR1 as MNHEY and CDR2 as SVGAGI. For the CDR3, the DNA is TGTGCCACCGCCCGGGGGGGGGACGCCTACGAGCAGTACTTC. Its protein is CATARGGDAYEQYF.

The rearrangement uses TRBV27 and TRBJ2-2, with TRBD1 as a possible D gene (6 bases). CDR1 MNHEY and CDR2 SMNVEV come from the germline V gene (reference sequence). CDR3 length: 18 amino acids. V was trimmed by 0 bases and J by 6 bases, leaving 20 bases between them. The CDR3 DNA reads TGTGCCAGCAGTTTATCGGAACCGACAGATGGGGGCCCCGGGGAGCTGTTTTTT. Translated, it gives CASSLSEPTDGGPGELFF.

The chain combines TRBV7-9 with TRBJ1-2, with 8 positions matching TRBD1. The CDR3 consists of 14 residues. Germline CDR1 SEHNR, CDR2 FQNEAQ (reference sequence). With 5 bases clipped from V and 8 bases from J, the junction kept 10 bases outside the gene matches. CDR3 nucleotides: TGTGCCAGCAGCCCCACGCAGGGGGCGAAGGGCTACACCTTC. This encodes CASSPTQGAKGYTF.

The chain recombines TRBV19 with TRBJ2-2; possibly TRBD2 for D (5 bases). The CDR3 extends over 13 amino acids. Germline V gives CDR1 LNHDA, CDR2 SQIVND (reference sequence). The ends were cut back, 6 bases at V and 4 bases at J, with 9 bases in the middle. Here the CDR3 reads CASRPGVTGELFF. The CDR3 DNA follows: TGTGCCAGTAGGCCCGGGGTCACCGGGGAGCTGTTTTTT.

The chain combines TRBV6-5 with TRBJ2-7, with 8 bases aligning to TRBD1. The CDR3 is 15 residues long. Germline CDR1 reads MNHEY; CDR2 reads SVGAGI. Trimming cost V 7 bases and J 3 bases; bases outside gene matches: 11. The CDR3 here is CASTDRPGGSYEQYF. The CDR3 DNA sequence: TGTGCCAGCACCGACCGTCCAGGGGGCAGCTACGAGCAGTACTTC.

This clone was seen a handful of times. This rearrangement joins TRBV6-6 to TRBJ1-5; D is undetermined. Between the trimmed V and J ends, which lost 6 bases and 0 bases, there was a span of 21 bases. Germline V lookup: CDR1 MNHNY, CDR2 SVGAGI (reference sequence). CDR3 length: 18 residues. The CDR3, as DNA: TGTGCCAGCAGCCGATACGGGTTTATGGACTATAGCAATCAGCCCCAGCATTTT. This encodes CASSRYGFMDYSNQPQHF.

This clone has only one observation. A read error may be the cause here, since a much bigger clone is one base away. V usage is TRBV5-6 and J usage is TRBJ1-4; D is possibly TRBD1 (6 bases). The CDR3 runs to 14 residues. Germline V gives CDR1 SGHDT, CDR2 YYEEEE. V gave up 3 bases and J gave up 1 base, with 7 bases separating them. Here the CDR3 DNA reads TGTGCCAGCAGCTCACAGGGAACTAATGAAAAACTGTTTTTT. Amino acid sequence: CASSSQGTNEKLFF.

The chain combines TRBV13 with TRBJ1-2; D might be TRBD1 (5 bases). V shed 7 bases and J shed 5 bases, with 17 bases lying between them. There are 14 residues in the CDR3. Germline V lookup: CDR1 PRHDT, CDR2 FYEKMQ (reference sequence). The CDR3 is CASTLGGGRYGYTF. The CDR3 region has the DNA TGTGCCAGCACCTTGGGGGGGGGAAGGTATGGCTACACCTTC.

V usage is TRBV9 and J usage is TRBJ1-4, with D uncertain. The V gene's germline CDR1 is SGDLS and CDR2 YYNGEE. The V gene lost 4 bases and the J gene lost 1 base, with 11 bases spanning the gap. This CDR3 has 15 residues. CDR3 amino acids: CASSPLERTNEKLFF. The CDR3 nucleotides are TGTGCCAGCAGCCCTCTTGAGAGAACTAATGAAAAACTGTTTTTT.

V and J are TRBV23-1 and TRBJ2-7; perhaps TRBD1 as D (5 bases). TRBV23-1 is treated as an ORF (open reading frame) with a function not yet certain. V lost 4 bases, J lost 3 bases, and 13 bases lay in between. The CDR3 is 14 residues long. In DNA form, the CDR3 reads TGCGCCAGCAGTCCGGCAAGTGACAGCTACGAGCAGTACTTC. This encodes CASSPASDSYEQYF.

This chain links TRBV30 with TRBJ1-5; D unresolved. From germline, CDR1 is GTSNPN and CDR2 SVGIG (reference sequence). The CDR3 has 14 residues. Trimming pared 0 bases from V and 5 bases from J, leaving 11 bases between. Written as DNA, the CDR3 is TGTGCCTGGAGTGTACGAGGTCCAGATCAGCCCCAGCATTTT. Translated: CAWSVRGPDQPQHF.

The CDR3 sequence is CASSLEGQGMRQLFF. CDR3 DNA: TGTGCCAGCAGCTTAGAGGGACAGGGAATGCGTCAACTGTTTTTT. This rearrangement joins TRBV5-4 to TRBJ1-4; 9 positions match TRBD1. V trimming: 2 bases; J trimming: 12 bases; junction bases outside the gene matches: 11. Germline-derived CDR1 and CDR2 are SGHNT and YYREEE (reference sequence). The CDR3 loop spans 15 amino acids.

The DNA for the CDR3 is TGTGCCAGCAGCTTTGGGACAGGGAGAGAGACCCAGTACTTC. This translates into CASSFGTGRETQYF. The V call is TRBV5-6, the J call TRBJ2-5; 9 bases map to TRBD1. The CDR3 length is 14 residues. V was pared by 2 bases and J by 4 bases, with 3 bases of the junction left unmatched. Germline V lookup: CDR1 SGHDT, CDR2 YYEEEE.

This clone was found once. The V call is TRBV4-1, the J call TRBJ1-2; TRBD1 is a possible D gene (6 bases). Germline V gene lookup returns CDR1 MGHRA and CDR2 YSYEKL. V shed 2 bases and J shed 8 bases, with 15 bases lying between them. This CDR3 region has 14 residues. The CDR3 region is CASSQWAGDAGYTF. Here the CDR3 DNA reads TGCGCCAGCAGCCAATGGGCAGGGGACGCGGGCTACACCTTC.

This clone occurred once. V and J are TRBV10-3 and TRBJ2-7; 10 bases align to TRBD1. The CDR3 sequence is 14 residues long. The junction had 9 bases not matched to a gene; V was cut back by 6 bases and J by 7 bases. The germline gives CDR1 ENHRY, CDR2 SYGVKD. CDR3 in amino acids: CAISARQGAHEQYF. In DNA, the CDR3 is TGTGCCATCAGCGCCAGACAGGGGGCGCATGAGCAGTACTTC.

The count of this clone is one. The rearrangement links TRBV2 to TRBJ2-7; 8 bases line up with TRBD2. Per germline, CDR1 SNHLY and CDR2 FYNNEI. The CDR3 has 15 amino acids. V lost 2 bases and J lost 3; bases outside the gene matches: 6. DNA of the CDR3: TGTGCCAGCAGTGAACGCAGCGGGGGAATCTACGAGCAGTACTTC. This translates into CASSERSGGIYEQYF.

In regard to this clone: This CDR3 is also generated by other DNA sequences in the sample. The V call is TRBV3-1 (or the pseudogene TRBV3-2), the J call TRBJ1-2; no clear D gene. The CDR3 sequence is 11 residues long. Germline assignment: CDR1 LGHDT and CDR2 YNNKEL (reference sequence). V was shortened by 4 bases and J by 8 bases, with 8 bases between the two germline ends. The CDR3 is CASSRGRGYTF. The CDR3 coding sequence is TGTGCCAGCAGCCGTGGGAGAGGCTACACCTTC.

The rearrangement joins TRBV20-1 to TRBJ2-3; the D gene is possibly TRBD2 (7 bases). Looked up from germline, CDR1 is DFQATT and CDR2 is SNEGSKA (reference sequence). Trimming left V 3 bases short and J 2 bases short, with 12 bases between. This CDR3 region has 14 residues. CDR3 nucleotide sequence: TGCAGTGCTAGTATTGGGGGGGCCACAGATACGCAGTATTTT. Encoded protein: CSASIGGATDTQYF.

The CDR3 DNA follows: TGCAGTGCTAGTTCGACTTGGGCGGGAGAGCAGTACTTC. Translation: CSASSTWAGEQYF. The rearrangement links TRBV20-1 to TRBJ2-7; D is possibly TRBD2 (6 bases). Trimming left V 3 bases short and J 7 bases short, with 16 bases between. CDR1 DFQATT and CDR2 SNEGSKA come from the germline V gene (reference sequence). The CDR3 has 13 residues.

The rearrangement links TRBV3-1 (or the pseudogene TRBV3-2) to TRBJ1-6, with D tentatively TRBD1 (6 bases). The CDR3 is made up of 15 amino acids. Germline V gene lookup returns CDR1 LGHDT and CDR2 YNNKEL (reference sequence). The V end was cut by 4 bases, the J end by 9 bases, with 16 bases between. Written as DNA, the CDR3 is TGTGCCAGCAGCCTACGCCCAGGGGTTAGTTCACCCCTCCACTTT. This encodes CASSLRPGVSSPLHF.

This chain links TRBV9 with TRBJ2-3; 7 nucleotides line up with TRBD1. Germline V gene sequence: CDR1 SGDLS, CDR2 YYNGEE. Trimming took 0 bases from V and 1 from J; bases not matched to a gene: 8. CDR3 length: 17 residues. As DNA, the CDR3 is TGTGCCAGCAGCGTAGGAGGGGGCCTGATCGGCACAGATACGCAGTATTTT. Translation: CASSVGGGLIGTDTQYF.

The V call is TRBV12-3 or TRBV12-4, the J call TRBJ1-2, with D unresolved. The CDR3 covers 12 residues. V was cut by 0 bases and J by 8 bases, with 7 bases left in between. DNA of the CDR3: TGTGCCAGCAGTTTAGCCCAGTCGGGCTACACCTTC. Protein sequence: CASSLAQSGYTF.

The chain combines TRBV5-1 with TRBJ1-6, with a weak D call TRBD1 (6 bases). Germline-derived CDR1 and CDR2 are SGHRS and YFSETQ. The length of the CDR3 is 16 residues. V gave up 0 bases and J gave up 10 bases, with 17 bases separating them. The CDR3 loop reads CASSLGVSGDGSPLHF. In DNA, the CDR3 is TGCGCCAGCAGCTTGGGGGTCTCAGGGGATGGGTCACCCCTCCACTTT.

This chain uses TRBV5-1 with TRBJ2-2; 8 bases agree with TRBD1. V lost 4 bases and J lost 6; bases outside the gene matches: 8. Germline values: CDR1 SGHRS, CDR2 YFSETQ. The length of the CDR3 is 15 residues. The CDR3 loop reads CASSIDRGEAGELFF. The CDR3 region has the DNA TGCGCCAGCAGCATTGACAGGGGTGAGGCCGGGGAGCTGTTTTTT.